The source of this TCR beta chain is a study of PD-L1 blockade in urothelial cancer. Study-wide background: T cell content in blood samples showed a median of approximately 140,000.

The table came from immunoSEQ multiplex PCR; TCRdb's copy has only in-frame clones and leaves some out. Of more than 40,000 clones listed, roughly 85% are singletons. Time point in this sample: peripheral blood 6 weeks after treatment start. Enrolled patients showed locally advanced or metastatic urothelial carcinoma. This TCR derives from a man between 60 and 75 years old with urothelial cancer. The sample here was PBMCs, taken around atezolizumab (anti-PD-L1) treatment.

CDR3 residues: CASSLSRQGGYTF. The CDR3 DNA is TGTGCCAGCAGTTTATCGAGACAGGGAGGCTACACCTTC. The gene calls are TRBV27 and TRBJ1-2; 7 positions match TRBD1. Germline CDR1 is MNHEY and CDR2 is SMNVEV (reference sequence). The CDR3 contains 13 residues. V was clipped by 0 bases and J by 8 bases; unmatched bases: 3.